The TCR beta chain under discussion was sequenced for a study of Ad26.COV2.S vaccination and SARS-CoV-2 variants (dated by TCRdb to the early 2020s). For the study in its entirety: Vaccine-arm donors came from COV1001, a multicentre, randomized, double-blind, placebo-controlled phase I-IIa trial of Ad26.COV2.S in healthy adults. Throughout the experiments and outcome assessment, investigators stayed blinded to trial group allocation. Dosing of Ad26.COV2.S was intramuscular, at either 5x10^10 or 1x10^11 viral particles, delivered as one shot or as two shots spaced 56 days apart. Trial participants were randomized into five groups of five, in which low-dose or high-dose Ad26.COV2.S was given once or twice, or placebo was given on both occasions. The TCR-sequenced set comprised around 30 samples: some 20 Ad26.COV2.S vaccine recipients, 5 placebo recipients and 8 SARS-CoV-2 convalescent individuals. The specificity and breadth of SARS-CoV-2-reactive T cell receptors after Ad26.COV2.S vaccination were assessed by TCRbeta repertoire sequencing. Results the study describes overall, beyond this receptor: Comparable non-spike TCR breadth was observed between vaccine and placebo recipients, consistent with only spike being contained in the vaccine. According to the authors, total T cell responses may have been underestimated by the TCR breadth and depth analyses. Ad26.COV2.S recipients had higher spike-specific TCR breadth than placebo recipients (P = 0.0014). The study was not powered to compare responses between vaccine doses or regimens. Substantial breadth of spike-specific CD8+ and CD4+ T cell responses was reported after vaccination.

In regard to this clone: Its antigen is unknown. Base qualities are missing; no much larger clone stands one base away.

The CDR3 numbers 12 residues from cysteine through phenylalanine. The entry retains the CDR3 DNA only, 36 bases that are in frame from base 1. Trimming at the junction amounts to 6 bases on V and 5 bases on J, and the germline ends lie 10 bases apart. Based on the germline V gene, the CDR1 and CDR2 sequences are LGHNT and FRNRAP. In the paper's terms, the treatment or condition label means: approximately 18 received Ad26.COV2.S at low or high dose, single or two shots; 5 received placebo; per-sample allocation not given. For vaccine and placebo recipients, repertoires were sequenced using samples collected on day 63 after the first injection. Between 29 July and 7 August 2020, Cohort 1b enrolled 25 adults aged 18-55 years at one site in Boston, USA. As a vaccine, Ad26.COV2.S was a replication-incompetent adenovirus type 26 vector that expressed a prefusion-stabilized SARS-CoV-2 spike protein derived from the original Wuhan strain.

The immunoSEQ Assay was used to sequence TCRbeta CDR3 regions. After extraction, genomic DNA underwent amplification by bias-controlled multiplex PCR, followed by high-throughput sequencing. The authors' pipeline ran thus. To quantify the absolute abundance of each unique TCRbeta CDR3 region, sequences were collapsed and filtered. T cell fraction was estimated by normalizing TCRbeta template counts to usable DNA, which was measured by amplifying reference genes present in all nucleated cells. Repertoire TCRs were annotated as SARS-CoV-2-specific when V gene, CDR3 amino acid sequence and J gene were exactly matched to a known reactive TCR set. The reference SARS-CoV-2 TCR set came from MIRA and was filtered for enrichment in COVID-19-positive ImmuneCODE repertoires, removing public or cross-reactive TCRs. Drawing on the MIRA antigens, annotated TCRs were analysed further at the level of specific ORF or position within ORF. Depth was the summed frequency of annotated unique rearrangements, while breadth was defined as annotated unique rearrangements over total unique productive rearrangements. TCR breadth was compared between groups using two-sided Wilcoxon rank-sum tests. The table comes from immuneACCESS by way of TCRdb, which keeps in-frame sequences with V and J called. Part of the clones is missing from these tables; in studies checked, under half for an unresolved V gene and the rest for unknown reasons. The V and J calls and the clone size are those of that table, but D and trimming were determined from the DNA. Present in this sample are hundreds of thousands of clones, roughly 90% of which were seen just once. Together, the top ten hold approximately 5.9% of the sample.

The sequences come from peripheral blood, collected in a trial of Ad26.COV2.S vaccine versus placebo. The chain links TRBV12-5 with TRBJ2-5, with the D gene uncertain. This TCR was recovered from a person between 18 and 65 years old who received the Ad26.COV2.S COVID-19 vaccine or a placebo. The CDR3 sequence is CASGDRRETQYF. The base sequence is TGTGCTAGTGGCGACCGCCGGGAGACCCAGTACTTC. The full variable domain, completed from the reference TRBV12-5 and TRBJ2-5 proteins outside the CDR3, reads DARVTQTPRHKVTEMGQEVTMRCQPILGHNTVFWYRQTMMQGLELLAYFRNRAPLDDSGMPKDRFSAEMPDATLATLKIQPSEPRDSAVYFCASGDRRETQYFGPGTRLLVL.